Listed here are 25 T cell receptor beta chains from one sample, sequenced in a study of T cell repertoires in aging, cancer and after chemotherapy (dated by TCRdb to about 2019). Sequencing took place on an Illumina MiSeq. Rearranged TRB sequences spanning V, D and J segments were amplified by multiplex touch-down PCR using a mixed TRB-A/B primer pool. The raw public reads went through TCRdb reprocessing: fastp at Q25, MiXCR clone calling, in-frame beta chains kept. Each entry is one CDR3 protein sequence, shown with its most common DNA and genes. Present in this sample are 2,500 or so distinct CDR3 sequences, about 20% of which were seen just once. The ten largest clones add up to about a quarter of the sample. TCR beta rearrangements were amplified from genomic DNA extracted from peripheral blood rather than from sorted cells or RNA. The sequenced sample was blood. These receptors were collected from a human donor with a blood cancer.

This clonotype is labeled medium-sized. The V and J genes are TRBV5-6 and TRBJ2-3; TRBD1 matches at 12 bases. The V gene's germline CDR1 is SGHDT and CDR2 YYEEEE. V lost 3 bases to trimming and J lost 5 bases; unmatched junction nucleotides: 10. The CDR3 covers 17 residues. This CDR3 reads CASSSLGTGGAVDTQYF. CDR3 DNA: TGTGCCAGCAGCTCCTTAGGGACAGGGGGCGCGGTAGATACGCAGTATTTT.

This sequence joins TRBV5-1 and TRBJ2-7; 7 bases match TRBD2. The germline V gene encodes CDR1 SGHRS and CDR2 YFSETQ. The CDR3 spans 15 residues. The trim removed 3 bases at V and 2 bases at J, leaving 8 bases unmatched. CDR3 sequence (DNA): TGCGCCAGCAGCTATGGGGGGGGGGTTACCTACGAGCAGTACTTC. Translating it yields CASSYGGGVTYEQYF.

This clonotype was seen more than once but under ten times. The rearrangement joins TRBV5-1 to TRBJ2-5, with D possibly matching TRBD1 (5 bases). The CDR3 is 15 residues long. Deletions cut 2 bases from V and 2 bases from J, with 13 bases between. In germline, CDR1 is SGHRS, CDR2 YFSETQ. The CDR3 protein is CASSLAGWKQETQYF. As DNA, the CDR3 is TGCGCCAGCAGCTTAGCAGGGTGGAAACAAGAGACCCAGTACTTC.

In its sample, this clonotype ranks as large (0.1 to 1%). This rearrangement joins TRBV30 to TRBJ2-5, with D possibly being TRBD1 or TRBD2 (5 bases each). This CDR3 is built from 15 residues. Trimming left V 2 bases short and J 0 bases short, with 13 bases between. The germline gives CDR1 GTSNPN, CDR2 SVGIG (reference sequence). The DNA for the CDR3 is TGTGCCTGGAGTTCATTGGGGGAGTACCAAGAGACCCAGTACTTC. Amino acids: CAWSSLGEYQETQYF.

The chain joins TRBV12-3 or TRBV12-4 to TRBJ1-5; the match to TRBD1 covers 9 bases. This CDR3 has 15 residues. The V gene end was trimmed by 5 bases and the J gene end by 4 bases; junction bases not matched to a gene: 6. CDR3 amino acids: CASSPPGTGNQPQHF. CDR3 sequence (DNA): TGTGCCAGCAGTCCCCCCGGGACAGGGAATCAGCCCCAGCATTTT.

Relative to its sample, this clonotype is medium-sized. The rearrangement uses TRBV20-1 and TRBJ2-1, with D perhaps matching TRBD2 (7 bases). Trimming removed 5 bases from V and 14 bases from J, with 16 bases in between. The CDR3 length is 11 residues. CDR1 DFQATT and CDR2 SNEGSKA come from the germline V gene (reference sequence). This chain's CDR3 is CSAGRGRGEFF. Written as DNA, the CDR3 is TGCAGTGCTGGCCGGGGGAGGGGGGAGTTCTTC.

As regards this clonotype: A read error is possible here, since a much larger clone lies one base away. The chain joins TRBV12-3 or TRBV12-4 to TRBJ2-2; 7 bases map to TRBD2. This CDR3 region has 18 residues. CDR3 DNA sequence: TGTGCCAGCAGTCGGGGGAGGGCAGGATTTGGTGGTCACGGGGGGCTGTTTTTT. It translates to CASSRGRAGFGGHGGLFF.

The chain couples TRBV11-2 to TRBJ2-4, with D unclear. The CDR3 has 13 residues. Germline lookup yields CDR1 SGHAT and CDR2 FQNNGV. V lost 4 bases to trimming and J lost 0 bases, with 4 bases between them. The CDR3 region is CASSWTAKNIQYF. The CDR3 DNA reads TGTGCCAGCAGCTGGACAGCCAAAAACATTCAGTACTTC.

By sample fraction, this clonotype is large. V usage is TRBV30 and J usage is TRBJ1-6; tentatively, D is TRBD1 (5 bases). CDR1 and CDR2 from the germline V gene are GTSNPN and SVGIG (reference sequence). V was shortened by 3 bases and J by 9 bases, with 9 bases between the two germline ends. The CDR3 has 12 residues. The DNA of the CDR3 is TGTGCCTGGAGCAGGGTACGTTCACCCCTCCACTTT. Translating gives CAWSRVRSPLHF.

By sample fraction, this clonotype is medium-sized (0.01 to 0.1%). The J gene is TRBJ1-4, the V gene TRBV5-6; D not resolved. Per germline, CDR1 SGHDT and CDR2 YYEEEE. The CDR3 extends over 14 amino acids. The V end was cut by 4 bases, the J end by 5 bases, with 12 bases between. Here the CDR3 DNA reads TGTGCCAGCAGCCCCGACATGCTGAATGAAAAACTGTTTTTT. Translation gives CASSPDMLNEKLFF.

Remarks on this clonotype: A single base separates this from a much larger clone, so it may be a read error. J is TRBJ2-7 and V is TRBV12-3 or TRBV12-4; D is unclear. This CDR3 region has 13 residues. V dropped 3 bases and J dropped 2 bases, with 8 bases sitting between them. In nucleotides, the CDR3 is TGTGCCAGCAGTTTTGGAGCCACCTACGAGCAGTACGTC. As protein: CASSFGATYEQYV.

This clonotype was seen more than once but under ten times. The chain employs TRBV6-5 and TRBJ2-1; D may be TRBD1 or TRBD2 (5 bases each). V lost 5 bases, J lost 4 bases, and 15 bases lay in between. Germline V gives CDR1 MNHEY, CDR2 SVGAGI. The CDR3 runs 15 residues. This CDR3 is CASSPGPPSYNEQFF. CDR3 coding DNA: TGTGCCAGCAGTCCGGGACCCCCGTCGTACAATGAGCAGTTCTTC.

This clonotype is labeled as medium-sized. The CDR3 does not end in the conserved phenylalanine or tryptophan, so this is likely a read error. No DNA is shown, since the ends of the CDR3 on it are uncertain; the CDR3 is the one TCRdb lists. The genes are TRBV18 and TRBJ1-4; TRBD1 reflects the table's D call only, with no check against the DNA. Per the germline V gene, CDR1 is KGHSH and CDR2 is LQKENI. The CDR3 is 8 residues long, counting both termini. The CDR3 loop is CARGGTPG.

This clonotype is labeled as medium-sized. This chain links TRBV5-6 with TRBJ2-2; TRBD2 matches at 7 bases. Germline CDR1 reads SGHDT; CDR2 reads YYEEEE. The CDR3 is made up of 13 amino acids. The junction had 2 bases not matched to a gene; V was cut back by 4 bases and J by 5 bases. The CDR3 sequence is CASSAGETGELFF. The CDR3 DNA reads as TGTGCCAGCAGCGCGGGGGAGACCGGGGAGCTGTTTTTT.

The rearrangement links TRBV20-1 to TRBJ2-1; weak D call: TRBD2 (6 bases). This CDR3 spans 14 amino acids. Germline loops: CDR1 DFQATT, CDR2 SNEGSKA (reference sequence). Trimming pared 3 bases from V and 8 bases from J, leaving 17 bases between. Here the CDR3 reads CSASEAEGAHEQFF. The CDR3 coding sequence is TGCAGTGCTAGTGAAGCGGAGGGAGCCCATGAGCAGTTCTTC.

By its share, this clonotype is medium-sized. V gene TRBV6-5 combines with J gene TRBJ1-3; D remains ambiguous. The V gene lost 6 bases and the J gene lost 3 bases, with 15 bases spanning the gap. This CDR3 contains 15 residues. The germline gives CDR1 MNHEY, CDR2 SVGAGI. For the CDR3, the DNA is TGTGCCAGCAGCCTAGACTACTACTATGGAAACACCATATATTTT. It encodes CASSLDYYYGNTIYF.

By frequency in the sample, this clonotype is medium-sized. The V and J genes are TRBV5-4 and TRBJ2-2; D gene uncertain. Germline lookup yields CDR1 SGHNT and CDR2 YYREEE (reference sequence). V was clipped by 4 bases and J by 5 bases, with 12 bases between them. The CDR3 runs to 14 residues. The CDR3 DNA sequence: TGTGCCAGCAGCCCTCCGGTGGGGACCGGGGAGCTGTTTTTT. Translating gives CASSPPVGTGELFF.

This clonotype occurred a few times. This chain links TRBV7-6 with TRBJ2-6, with D possibly being TRBD1 (6 bases). The CDR3 totals 19 residues. The V gene lost 1 base and the J gene lost 1 base, with 17 bases spanning the gap. Germline V lookup: CDR1 SGHVS, CDR2 FNYEAQ. DNA of the CDR3: TGTGCCAGCAGCTTAGTGGGGACACTTCCACGTTCTGGGGCCAACGTCCTGACTTTC. The encoded protein is CASSLVGTLPRSGANVLTF.

This clonotype was recorded a few times. V usage is TRBV21-1 and J usage is TRBJ2-4; the DNA was not compared with TRBD1, the D call given in the table. TRBV21-1 is flagged as a pseudogene. CDR3 length equals 16 residues. This CDR3 is CASSRGAPIAKNIQYF. CDR3 DNA: TGTGCCAGCAGCAGAGGGGCCCCCATAGCCAAAAACATTCAGTACTTC.

This clonotype is classed as medium-sized. The chain joins TRBV5-6 to TRBJ2-7; 7 bases line up with TRBD2. From germline, CDR1 is SGHDT and CDR2 YYEEEE. The CDR3 totals 18 residues. DNA for the CDR3: TGTGCCAGCAGCCGGTGGGATCCCCCGCTAGCGGATTCCTTCGAGCAGTACGTC. Protein sequence: CASSRWDPPLADSFEQYV.

The count of this clonotype is one. It may be a read error: a sequence one base away is much more abundant. Since no conserved phenylalanine or tryptophan closes the CDR3, a read error is the likely cause. The gene calls are TRBV20-1 and TRBJ2-1; 9 bases line up with TRBD2. CDR1 and CDR2 from the germline V gene are DFQATT and SNEGSKA (reference sequence). V shed 1 base, J shed 1 base, and the junction held 5 bases outside the gene matches. This CDR3 is built from 16 residues. The CDR3 region has the DNA TGCAGTGCTAGAGTCCTAGCGGGGAGGTCCTACAATGAGCAGTTCTTA. Translated, it gives CSARVLAGRSYNEQFL.

In its sample, this clonotype ranks as medium-sized. The rearrangement uses TRBV12-3 or TRBV12-4 and TRBJ2-1, with 11 positions matching TRBD2. The trim removed 7 bases at V and 8 bases at J, leaving 22 bases unmatched. CDR3 length: 19 residues. CDR3 nucleotides: TGTGCCAGCACCACGAAGAAGCCGGGCTCTAGCGGGAGGATCGATGAGCAGTTCTTC. Its protein is CASTTKKPGSSGRIDEQFF.

This clonotype has just a few counts. This chain connects TRBV11-1 to TRBJ2-3; D possibly corresponds to TRBD1 (6 bases). Deletions cut 3 bases from V and 9 bases from J, with 13 bases between. This CDR3 has 13 amino acids. The germline CDR1 and CDR2 sequences are SGHAT and FQDESV (reference sequence). CDR3 DNA: TGTGCCAGCAGCTTCTCGGTCCAGGGGACGCAGTATTTT. Encoded protein: CASSFSVQGTQYF. The variable domain in full, completed from reference TRBV11-1 and TRBJ2-3, reads EAEVAQSPRYKITEKSQAVAFWCDPISGHATLYWYRQILGQGPELLVQFQDESVVDDSQLPKDRFSAERLKGVDSTLKIQPAELGDSAMYLCASSFSVQGTQYFGPGTRLTVL.

The chain combines TRBV6-5 with TRBJ2-3, with 7 bases fitting TRBD2. The V gene end was trimmed by 4 bases and the J gene end by 1 base; junction bases not matched to a gene: 5. Germline CDR1 MNHEY, CDR2 SVGAGI. The CDR3 loop spans 15 amino acids. CDR3 region: CASSSSGVGTDTQYF. CDR3 coding DNA: TGTGCCAGCAGTTCGAGCGGGGTTGGCACAGATACGCAGTATTTT.

The chain combines TRBV30 with TRBJ1-5; D gene uncertain. The germline CDR1 and CDR2 sequences are GTSNPN and SVGIG (reference sequence). There are 12 residues in the CDR3. Deletions cut 4 bases from V and 9 bases from J, with 13 bases between. This CDR3 is CAWTTGKGPQHF. The CDR3 bases are TGTGCCTGGACCACCGGGAAAGGGCCCCAGCATTTT.